This T cell receptor beta chain came from a study of human T cells and chemical hapten exposure. Across the study: On roughly 2 cm by roughly 2 cm of upper inner arm skin, sensitization was performed with 2% DPC. Study outcomes and limitations: Significantly more large CDR3 similarity clusters were formed by expanded TCRs than by controls.

The CDR3 loop spans 15 amino acids. V was shortened by 5 bases and J by 0 bases, with 12 bases between the two germline ends. Germline V CDR1 and CDR2: SGDLS, YYNGEE. Time point specified: pre-sensitization, week 0. This sample's treatment: therapeutic diphenylcyclopropenone sensitization with weekly scalp DPC. Extraction yielded total RNA from whole blood (unfractionated). Venepuncture was done earlier than the placement of each patch test. Individual cDNA molecules (in the library) carried attached unique molecular identifiers. TCRdb itself ran the RACE reads through MiXCR, one entry per CDR3 protein. The sample lists tens of thousands of distinct CDR3 sequences; about a tenth were seen once. This clonotype was seen at least ten times. Its antigen remains unknown.

The receptor was isolated from a man aged 50 to 60 with alopecia areata. Some clones in this sample may be carry-over from other donors' samples. The gene calls are TRBV9 and TRBJ2-1; D might be TRBD2 (6 bases). Sequencing was performed on whole blood, taken in connection with sensitization to the hapten diphenylcyclopropenone (DPC). The CDR3 DNA is TGTGCCAGCAGTGAATCGGGGGTCTCCTACAATGAGCAGTTCTTC. This sequence encodes CASSESGVSYNEQFF.